A selection of T cell receptor beta chains follows, all from one sample in a study of cytomegalovirus exposure and HLA in healthy donors. The protocol was immunoSEQ multiplex PCR, while the TCRdb copy is restricted to in-frame clones and leaves out a portion. The sample has some 180,000 clones, approximately 82% seen once. Material: PBMCs. The receptors were gathered from a woman aged 18-35 years in good health and CMV-seronegative. Both conserved end residues are part of each CDR3. A D gene is named only where the DNA matches it firmly. Not every row has a clone size; where given, it reads once, few, many or a size class.

clone size	D gene	V gene	CDR3 length	J gene	CDR3 protein	CDR3 DNA
NA	TRBD2	TRBV27	16	TRBJ2-1	CASSLYLAGLGDEQFF	TGTGCCAGCAGTTTATATCTAGCGGGACTTGGGGATGAGCAGTTCTTC
NA	TRBD1	TRBV7-9	16	TRBJ2-5	CASSLTGPGGRETQYF	TGTGCCAGCAGCTTGACAGGGCCAGGGGGTAGGGAGACCCAGTACTTC
NA	NA	TRBV9	14	TRBJ2-3	CASSVADIPDTQYF	TGTGCCAGCAGCGTAGCTGACATCCCAGATACGCAGTATTTT
NA	NA	TRBV7-9	14	TRBJ2-3	CASSPLTGTDTQYF	TGTGCCAGCAGCCCACTCACAGGGACAGATACGCAGTATTTT
NA	TRBD1	TRBV9	17	TRBJ2-7	CASSVGPGQGSSYEQYF	TGTGCCAGCAGCGTAGGACCGGGACAGGGGAGCTCCTACGAGCAGTACTTC
NA	TRBD1	TRBV7-9	16	TRBJ2-2	CASSVQGARGTGELFF	TGTGCCAGCAGTGTACAGGGGGCTAGAGGGACCGGGGAGCTGTTTTTT
NA	TRBD2	TRBV10-2	14	TRBJ2-3	CASTGGRVADTQYF	TGCGCCAGCACGGGAGGCAGGGTCGCAGATACGCAGTATTTT
NA	TRBD1	TRBV19	15	TRBJ2-7	CASSPGTGVSYEQYF	TGTGCCAGTTCGCCCGGGACAGGGGTGTCCTACGAGCAGTACTTC
NA	NA	TRBV19	13	TRBJ1-3	CASSRSSGNTIYF	TGTGCCAGTAGTCGCAGCTCTGGAAACACCATATATTTT
few	NA	TRBV7-9	14	TRBJ1-4	CASSLAGGYEKLFF	TGTGCCAGCAGCTTAGCTGGGGGGTACGAAAAACTGTTTTTT
NA	NA	TRBV4-2	13	TRBJ2-1	CASSGRGSNEQFF	TGTGCCAGCAGCGGCCGGGGGAGCAATGAGCAGTTCTTC
NA	NA	TRBV5-1	15	TRBJ2-7	CASRSDYGPSYEQYF	TGCGCCAGCAGGTCGGACTATGGACCCTCCTACGAGCAGTACTTC
NA	TRBD2	TRBV29-1	14	TRBJ2-5	CSVAGTSGQETQYF	TGCAGCGTCGCCGGGACTAGCGGACAAGAGACCCAGTACTTC
NA	NA	TRBV15	16	TRBJ1-5	CATSRDKQVPNQPQHF	TGTGCCACCAGCAGAGACAAACAGGTTCCCAATCAGCCCCAGCATTTT
NA	NA	TRBV5-1	14	TRBJ2-1	CASSLRMGANEQFF	TGCGCCAGCAGCTTGAGGATGGGGGCGAATGAGCAGTTCTTC
NA	NA	TRBV7-9	13	TRBJ1-1	CASSPIGGTEAFF	TGTGCCAGCAGCCCAATAGGGGGCACTGAAGCTTTCTTT
NA	NA	TRBV30	13	TRBJ2-7	CALSTGIPYEQYF	TGTGCCCTTTCCACAGGGATCCCCTACGAGCAGTACTTC
NA	NA	TRBV28	11	TRBJ2-3	CASSVSGAQYF	TGTGCCAGCAGTGTGTCCGGGGCGCAGTATTTT
NA	NA	TRBV6-5	15	TRBJ1-2	CASSTGRDAGEGYTF	TGTGCCAGCAGTACCGGCCGGGACGCGGGGGAGGGCTACACCTTC
NA	TRBD1	TRBV7-9	14	TRBJ2-7	CASSLVGQAYEQYF	TGTGCCAGCAGCTTAGTGGGACAGGCCTACGAGCAGTACTTC
NA	TRBD2	TRBV7-2	18	TRBJ2-1	CASSSLSSTSGRESEQFF	TGTGCCAGCAGCTCACTGTCCTCCACTAGCGGGAGAGAGAGTGAGCAGTTCTTC
once	TRBD1	TRBV6-1	15	TRBJ1-1	CASSARQGARAEAFF	TGTGCCAGCAGTGCTAGACAGGGGGCTAGAGCTGAAGCTTTCTTT
NA	NA	TRBV30	12	TRBJ1-3	CAWSQAGNTIYF	TGTGCCTGGAGTCAAGCGGGAAACACCATATATTTT
NA	TRBD2	TRBV4-3	17	TRBJ2-1	CASSQDPPLAEYNEQFF	TGCGCCAGCAGCCAAGACCCACCCCTAGCGGAGTACAATGAGCAGTTCTTC
few	NA	TRBV10-3	12	TRBJ2-5	CAISDTPVTQYF	TGTGCCATCAGTGATACACCCGTGACCCAGTACTTC
NA	TRBD2	TRBV18	17	TRBJ2-1	CASSPGLAGPSFNEQFF	TGTGCCAGCTCCCCTGGACTAGCGGGACCCTCTTTCAATGAGCAGTTCTTC
NA	NA	TRBV7-8	15	TRBJ2-3	CASSLLRVGTDTQYF	TGTGCCAGCAGCTTATTGAGGGTCGGCACAGATACGCAGTATTTT
NA	NA	TRBV9	17	TRBJ2-3	CASSVDRSVGDADTQYF	TGTGCCAGCAGCGTAGACCGGTCAGTGGGCGACGCAGATACGCAGTATTTT
NA	NA	TRBV11-2	18	TRBJ2-2	CASSLSGLVKVSTGELFF	TGTGCCAGCAGCTTGAGCGGTCTAGTCAAAGTCAGCACCGGGGAGCTGTTTTTT
NA	TRBD2	TRBV10-2	14	TRBJ2-1	CASRRTSTPGEQFF	TGCGCCAGCAGGAGGACTAGTACCCCCGGTGAGCAGTTCTTC
NA	TRBD1	TRBV28	14	TRBJ2-7	CATTGQGLSYEQYF	TGTGCCACTACGGGACAGGGACTCTCCTACGAGCAGTACTTT
NA	NA	TRBV14	21	TRBJ2-1	CASSQAHQGIPWGGQYNEQFF	TGTGCCAGCAGCCAAGCTCATCAGGGGATTCCTTGGGGGGGCCAGTACAATGAGCAGTTCTTC
NA	TRBD1	TRBV7-8	16	TRBJ2-1	CASSLTGGFSGNEQFF	TGTGCCAGCAGTCTGACAGGGGGTTTCTCTGGCAATGAGCAGTTCTTC
NA	NA	TRBV18	15	TRBJ1-5	CASSPIGVVNQPQHF	TGTGCCAGCTCACCAATAGGGGTTGTAAATCAGCCCCAGCATTTT
few	NA	TRBV28	13	TRBJ1-5	CASSSLSNQPQHF	TGTGCCAGCAGTTCCCTTAGCAATCAGCCCCAGCATTTT
NA	TRBD2	TRBV4-1	16	TRBJ2-5	CASSQRRLAGEETQYF	TGCGCCAGCAGCCAGAGAAGACTAGCGGGAGAAGAGACCCAGTACTTC
NA	TRBD1	TRBV10-3	16	TRBJ1-1	CAISGRSGTGNTEAFF	TGTGCCATCAGTGGACGATCAGGGACAGGGAACACTGAAGCTTTCTTT
few	NA	TRBV10-1	14	TRBJ1-5	CASSESRGGQPQHF	TGCGCCAGCAGTGAGTCCCGAGGGGGTCAGCCCCAGCATTTT
NA	TRBD2	TRBV2	15	TRBJ2-1	CASREGLGRYNEQFF	TGTGCCAGCAGGGAGGGACTAGGGAGATACAATGAGCAGTTCTTC
NA	TRBD1	TRBV27	13	TRBJ1-5	CASSLSGGEPQHF	TGTGCCAGCAGTTTATCAGGGGGCGAGCCCCAGCATTTT